This passage covers 24 T cell receptor beta chains from one sample sequenced in a study of blood T cell repertoires in COVID-19. Produced via immunoSEQ multiplex PCR; TCRdb's table is partial and in-frame only. The sample holds some 140,000 clones, approximately 85% seen once. Sequencing used peripheral blood. The receptors were gathered from a human donor in a cohort sampled during active COVID-19.

The chain has TRBV30 and TRBJ1-2, with unresolved D. CDR1 and CDR2 from the germline V gene are GTSNPN and SVGIG (reference sequence). The CDR3 has 12 residues. V lost 0 bases and J lost 8, with 10 bases in between. The CDR3 nucleotides are TGTGCCTGGAGTGTACAGAGTCTGGGCTACACCTTC. Translating it yields CAWSVQSLGYTF.

The chain recombines TRBV27 with TRBJ1-1, with D hard to call. This CDR3 spans 13 amino acids. Trimming cost V 2 bases and J 3 bases, with 7 bases left between them. Germline V gives CDR1 MNHEY, CDR2 SMNVEV (reference sequence). CDR3 bases: TGTGCCAGCAGTTTAATCGGGTACACTGAAGCTTTCTTT. Translated: CASSLIGYTEAFF.

V gene TRBV9 combines with J gene TRBJ2-1, with TRBD2 identical over 9 bases. In germline, CDR1 is SGDLS, CDR2 YYNGEE. The CDR3 totals 15 residues. After removal of 0 bases from V and 7 bases from J, the junction contained 5 bases not matched to a gene. CDR3 residues: CASSVVGLARNEQFF. The CDR3 DNA follows: TGTGCCAGCAGCGTAGTAGGACTAGCGAGGAATGAGCAGTTCTTC.

The gene calls are TRBV5-4 and TRBJ2-3, with D perhaps TRBD2 (7 bases). Germline CDR1 and CDR2: SGHNT and YYREEE (reference sequence). V was pared by 2 bases and J by 7 bases, with 14 bases between. CDR3 length: 14 residues. The CDR3 nucleotides read TGTGCCAGCAGCTTAGGTGGGGGGGACAATACGCAGTATTTT. Its protein product is CASSLGGGDNTQYF.

This chain uses TRBV7-8 with TRBJ2-3; a possible D gene is TRBD2 (5 bases). CDR3 length: 14 amino acids. Trimming took 5 bases from V and 0 from J, leaving 9 bases between them. Germline V gene sequence: CDR1 SGHVS, CDR2 FQNEAQ. The CDR3 DNA is TGTGCCAGCAGCACCGGGGTTAGCACAGATACGCAGTATTTT. Translation: CASSTGVSTDTQYF.

The count of this clone is one. The chain couples TRBV7-8 to TRBJ2-3; 10 bases align to TRBD1. The CDR3 covers 18 residues. CDR1 and CDR2 from the germline V gene are SGHVS and FQNEAQ. V was pared by 3 bases and J by 2 bases, with 11 bases of the junction left unmatched. For the CDR3, the DNA is TGTGCCAGCAGCTTCCTCCCCGGGACAGGGGAATCCACAGATACGCAGTATTTT. Protein product: CASSFLPGTGESTDTQYF. Drawing the rest from reference TRBV7-8 and TRBJ2-3, the complete variable domain is GAGVSQSPRYKVAKRGQDVALRCDPISGHVSLFWYQQALGQGPEFLTYFQNEAQLDKSGLPSDRFFAERPEGSVSTLKIQRTQQEDSAVYLCASSFLPGTGESTDTQYFGPGTRLTVL.

The chain employs TRBV11-3 and TRBJ2-2; the match to TRBD1 covers 7 bases. The germline CDR1 and CDR2 sequences are SGHNT and YENEEA. CDR3 length: 13 amino acids. With 5 bases clipped from V and 6 bases from J, the junction kept 3 bases outside the gene matches. The CDR3 DNA is TGTGCCAGCAGCGACAGGGTCCCCGGGGAGCTGTTTTTT. Residues: CASSDRVPGELFF. The full variable domain, completed using reference TRBV11-3 and TRBJ2-2, is EAGVVQSPRYKIIEKKQPVAFWCNPISGHNTLYWYLQNLGQGPELLIRYENEEAVDDSQLPKDRFSAERLKGVDSTLKIQPAELGDSAVYLCASSDRVPGELFFGEGSRLTVL.

The rearrangement joins TRBV9 to TRBJ2-2; 7 nucleotides align to TRBD2. The CDR3 extends over 14 amino acids. Trimming removed 4 bases from V and 6 bases from J; junction bases left unmatched: 6. CDR1 SGDLS and CDR2 YYNGEE come from the germline V gene. CDR3 region: CASSTRLAAGELFF. In DNA form, the CDR3 reads TGTGCCAGCAGCACCCGACTAGCCGCCGGGGAGCTGTTTTTT. The complete variable domain, with remaining parts taken from reference TRBV9 and TRBJ2-2, reads DSGVTQTPKHLITATGQRVTLRCSPRSGDLSVYWYQQSLDQGLQFLIQYYNGEERAKGNILERFSAQQFPDLHSELNLSSLELGDSALYFCASSTRLAAGELFFGEGSRLTVL.

This rearrangement joins TRBV27 to TRBJ1-1; tentatively, D is TRBD1 (5 bases). With 5 bases removed from V and 3 bases from J, the gap between germline ends came to 19 bases. Per the germline V gene, CDR1 is MNHEY and CDR2 is SMNVEV (reference sequence). The CDR3 covers 16 residues. CDR3 coding DNA: TGTGCCAGCAGTACCCAACCGTGGGGAGGGGACACTGAAGCTTTCTTT. Residues: CASSTQPWGGDTEAFF.

The J gene is TRBJ1-1, the V gene TRBV29-1; possibly TRBD1 for D (6 bases). The CDR3 extends over 14 amino acids. Trimming took off 7 bases at V and 4 bases at J, with 19 bases between the two ends. Germline-derived CDR1 and CDR2 are SQVTM and ANQGSEA. The CDR3 DNA sequence: TGCAGCGCCTCGACAGGTCTGAAAGGCACTGAAGCTTTCTTT. Protein product: CSASTGLKGTEAFF.

The CDR3 DNA reads as TGTGCCAGCAGCTTGGGGTCTAGCGGGTTCATCGCCGGGGAGCTGTTTTTT. Protein sequence: CASSLGSSGFIAGELFF. V and J are TRBV5-4 and TRBJ2-2; 8 bases line up with TRBD2. The CDR3 totals 17 residues. V was pared by 0 bases and J by 6 bases, with 10 bases of the junction left unmatched. Germline values: CDR1 SGHNT, CDR2 YYREEE (reference sequence).

This clone was seen only once. The rearrangement joins TRBV19 to TRBJ1-1, with D possibly TRBD1 on 6 matching bases. The germline V gene encodes CDR1 LNHDA and CDR2 SQIVND (reference sequence). The CDR3 extends over 15 amino acids. Trimming removed 5 bases from V and 3 bases from J, with 16 bases in between. The CDR3 nucleotides are TGTGCCAGTAGTCCCGAAGGGGGTAGGTACACTGAAGCTTTCTTT. As protein: CASSPEGGRYTEAFF.

The rearrangement links TRBV19 to TRBJ2-5, with unresolved D. Trimming cost V 4 bases and J 4 bases, with 10 bases left between them. Germline loops: CDR1 LNHDA, CDR2 SQIVND (reference sequence). This CDR3 contains 13 residues. The CDR3 nucleotides are TGTGCCAGTAGTACCTCCTTCGGAGAGACCCAGTACTTC. This codes for CASSTSFGETQYF.

The table lists this clone with a few counts. The J gene is TRBJ2-1, the V gene TRBV6-6; 13 nucleotides match TRBD2. V trimming: 5 bases; J trimming: 7 bases; junction bases outside the gene matches: 8. Looked up from germline, CDR1 is MNHNY and CDR2 is SVGAGI (reference sequence). The CDR3 extends over 16 amino acids. As DNA, the CDR3 is TGTGCCAGCAGTCAGGGGACTAGCGGGGTGAGGAATGAGCAGTTCTTC. Protein product: CASSQGTSGVRNEQFF.

The rearrangement joins TRBV30 to TRBJ2-7, with a weak D call TRBD1 (5 bases). The CDR3 covers 11 residues. Germline assignment: CDR1 GTSNPN and CDR2 SVGIG (reference sequence). Trimming took off 5 bases at V and 4 bases at J, with 9 bases between the two ends. CDR3 nucleotide sequence: TGTGCCTGGGCCCAGGGTTACGAGCAGTACTTC. Translated, it gives CAWAQGYEQYF.

CDR3 DNA sequence: TGTGCCAGCAGCCAGGAGACGGGAAACACCATATATTTT. This gives the protein CASSQETGNTIYF. V usage is TRBV3-1 (or the pseudogene TRBV3-2) and J usage is TRBJ1-3; D remains unclear. The CDR3 is 13 amino acids. From germline, CDR1 is LGHDT and CDR2 YNNKEL (reference sequence). Trimming left V 3 bases short and J 4 bases short, with 7 bases between.

The V and J genes are TRBV10-3 and TRBJ1-3; 10 bases align to TRBD1. Unmatched junction bases numbered 5, after V lost 3 bases and J lost 3 bases. Germline CDR1 and CDR2: ENHRY and SYGVKD. The CDR3 runs 16 residues. CDR3 bases: TGTGCCATCAGTGATCGACAGGGGGCGGATGGAAACACCATATATTTT. Its protein product is CAISDRQGADGNTIYF.

V and J are TRBV5-1 and TRBJ2-5; possibly TRBD1 for D (6 bases). CDR1 is SGHRS and CDR2 is YFSETQ in the germline V gene. Trimming pared 4 bases from V and 5 bases from J, leaving 12 bases between. This CDR3 spans 13 amino acids. CDR3 region: CASSRGGEETQYF. CDR3 bases: TGCGCCAGCAGCCGAGGGGGTGAGGAGACCCAGTACTTC.

The V call is TRBV30, the J call TRBJ1-1; D is unresolved. Germline CDR1 and CDR2: GTSNPN and SVGIG (reference sequence). V lost 3 bases and J lost 7, with 9 bases in between. This CDR3 region has 11 residues. The CDR3 DNA reads TGTGCCTGGAGCGTACGGTTTGAAGCTTTCTTT. It specifies CAWSVRFEAFF. The full variable domain, its missing parts supplied by reference TRBV30 and TRBJ1-1, is SQTIHQWPATLVQPVGSPLSLECTVEGTSNPNLYWYRQAAGRGLQLLFYSVGIGQISSEVPQNLSASRPQDRQFILSSKKLLLSDSGFYLCAWSVRFEAFFGQGTRLTVV.

The V gene is TRBV7-2, the J gene TRBJ1-5; D unclear. Germline V CDR1 and CDR2: SGHTA, FQGNSA. Trimming removed 5 bases from V and 0 bases from J, with 11 bases in between. This CDR3 has 15 residues. The CDR3, as DNA: TGTGCCAGCAGCAGAGTCGCTAATAGCAATCAGCCCCAGCATTTT. As protein: CASSRVANSNQPQHF.

The CDR3 DNA is TGTGCCAGCACCCAGACAGCCTTTCCTAACTATGGCTACACCTTC. Protein product: CASTQTAFPNYGYTF. The chain uses TRBV6-5 and TRBJ1-2; D is perhaps TRBD1 (5 bases). Between the trimmed V and J ends, which lost 7 bases and 0 bases, there was a span of 15 bases. Germline lookup yields CDR1 MNHEY and CDR2 SVGAGI. This CDR3 has 15 amino acids.

The gene calls are TRBV11-3 and TRBJ2-5; perhaps TRBD2 as D (6 bases). The ends were cut back, 6 bases at V and 5 bases at J, with 16 bases in the middle. There are 14 residues in the CDR3. CDR1 and CDR2 from the germline V gene are SGHNT and YENEEA. This chain's CDR3 is CASSLTSNVETQYF. CDR3 sequence (DNA): TGTGCCAGCAGTCTAACTAGCAATGTCGAGACCCAGTACTTC.

Concerning this clone itself: Other DNA sequences from this sample encode an identical CDR3 as well. The J gene is TRBJ2-2, the V gene TRBV6-2 or TRBV6-3; 8 positions match TRBD1. From germline, CDR1 is MNHEY and CDR2 SVGEGT. V shed 2 bases and J 6 bases; nucleotides not matched to a gene: 8. This CDR3 region has 16 residues. As DNA, the CDR3 is TGTGCCAGCAGTTACCCCAGGGGGCGCCCAGCCGGGGAGCTGTTTTTT. Amino acids: CASSYPRGRPAGELFF.

This clone came up a few times. The chain joins TRBV7-9 to TRBJ2-2; D is uncertain. The germline CDR1 and CDR2 sequences are SEHNR and FQNEAQ (reference sequence). Between the trimmed V and J ends, which lost 4 bases and 6 bases, there was a span of 12 bases. The CDR3 totals 14 residues. Here the CDR3 DNA reads TGTGCCAGCAGCTCGGTTCAGGAACCCGGGGAGCTGTTTTTT. Translated: CASSSVQEPGELFF.